This T cell receptor (beta chain) comes out of a study of blood T cell repertoires in COVID-19. Study summary: From the United States, Italy and Spain came samples of acute and convalescent COVID-19. Sources were T cells, B-cell-depleted T cells, or PBMCs; the material itself was cDNA or gDNA.

Per the authors' pipeline: Amplification of reference gene primers provided the estimated nucleated cell counts. Profiled with immunoSEQ multiplex PCR; TCRdb holds only in-frame clones, not every one. Clonal size and the V and J genes are those of that table, whereas D and trimming came from the DNA. Of 90,000 to 120,000 clones in the sample, approximately 79% were seen once. The CDR3 is 18 amino acids. CDR1 and CDR2 (germline): MGHDK, SYGVNS. Trimming left V 3 bases short and J 2 bases short, with 20 bases between. Material: peripheral blood. The gene calls are TRBV25-1 and TRBJ1-3; D perhaps matches TRBD1 (6 bases). The TCR sequence derives from a man aged 65 to 79 with active or convalescent COVID-19. This CDR3 reads CASSENRARHLPGNTIYF. For the CDR3, the DNA is TGTGCCAGCAGTGAGAACAGGGCCCGCCATCTTCCTGGAAACACCATATATTTT.